This T cell receptor beta chain appears in the sequencing data of a study of neurological immune-mediated disorders. MiXCR, applied by TCRdb to the 5' RACE reads, yields one record per CDR3 protein. The table has 100,000 to 150,000 distinct CDR3 sequences, roughly 3.4% seen once. CDR1 is SGHTA, CDR2 FQGNSA, per germline. The CDR3 is 15 amino acids. The table lists this clonotype with many counts. One end of the junction varies from germline; a read error may be responsible. The chain employs TRBV7-2 and TRBJ2-7; TRBD1 might be the D (6 bases). The material sequenced was PBMCs. The clonotype comes from a woman in her thirties with multiple sclerosis. The CDR3 coding sequence is TGTGCCAGCACCTTAGCTTACCAGGGGTCGGCCGAGCAGTACTTC. It encodes CASTLAYQGSAEQYF.